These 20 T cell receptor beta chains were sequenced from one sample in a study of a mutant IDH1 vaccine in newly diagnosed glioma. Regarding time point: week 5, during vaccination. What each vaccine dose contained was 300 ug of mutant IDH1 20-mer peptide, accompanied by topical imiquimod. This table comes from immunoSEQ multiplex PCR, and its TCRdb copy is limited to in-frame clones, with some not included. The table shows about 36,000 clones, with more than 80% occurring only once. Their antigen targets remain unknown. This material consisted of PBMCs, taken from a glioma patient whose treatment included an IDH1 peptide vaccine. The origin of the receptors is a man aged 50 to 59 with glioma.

Written as DNA, the CDR3 is TGTGCCAGCAGTTCCTCCCAGGCGATCTCTGGAAACACCATATATTTT. Protein: CASSSSQAISGNTIYF. The chain joins TRBV5-4 to TRBJ1-3, with no clear D. Germline V gene lookup returns CDR1 SGHNT and CDR2 YYREEE (reference sequence). V was pared by 5 bases and J by 0 bases, with 15 bases between. There are 16 residues in the CDR3.

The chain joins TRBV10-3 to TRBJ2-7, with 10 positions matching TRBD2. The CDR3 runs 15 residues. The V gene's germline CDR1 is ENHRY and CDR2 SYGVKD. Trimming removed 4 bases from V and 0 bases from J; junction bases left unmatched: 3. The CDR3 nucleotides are TGTGCCATCAGTGGAGGGACTAGCGTCTCCTACGAGCAGTACTTC. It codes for CAISGGTSVSYEQYF.

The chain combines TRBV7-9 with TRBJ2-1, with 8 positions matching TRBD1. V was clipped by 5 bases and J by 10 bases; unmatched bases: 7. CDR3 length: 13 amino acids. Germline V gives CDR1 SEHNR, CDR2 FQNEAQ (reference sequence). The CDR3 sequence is CASSPPTGAEQFF. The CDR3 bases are TGTGCCAGCAGCCCCCCGACAGGGGCCGAGCAGTTCTTC.

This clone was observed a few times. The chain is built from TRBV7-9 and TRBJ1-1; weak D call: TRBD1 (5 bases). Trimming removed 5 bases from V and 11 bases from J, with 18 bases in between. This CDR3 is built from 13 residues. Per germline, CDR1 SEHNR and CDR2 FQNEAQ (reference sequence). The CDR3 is CASSGGRGGEAFF. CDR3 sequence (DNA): TGTGCCAGCAGCGGGGGACGAGGAGGAGAGGCTTTCTTT.

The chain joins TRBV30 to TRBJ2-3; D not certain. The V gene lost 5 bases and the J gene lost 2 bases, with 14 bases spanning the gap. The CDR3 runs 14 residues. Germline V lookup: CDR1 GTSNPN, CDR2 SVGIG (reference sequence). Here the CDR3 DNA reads TGTGCCTGGGTGGCCGCCTCGGCCACAGATACGCAGTATTTT. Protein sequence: CAWVAASATDTQYF.

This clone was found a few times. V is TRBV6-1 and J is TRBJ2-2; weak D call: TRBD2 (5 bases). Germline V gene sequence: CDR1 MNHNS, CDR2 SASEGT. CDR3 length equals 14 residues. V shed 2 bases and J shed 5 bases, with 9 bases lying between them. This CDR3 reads CASSESWETGELFF. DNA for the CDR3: TGTGCCAGCAGTGAAAGTTGGGAGACCGGGGAGCTGTTTTTT.

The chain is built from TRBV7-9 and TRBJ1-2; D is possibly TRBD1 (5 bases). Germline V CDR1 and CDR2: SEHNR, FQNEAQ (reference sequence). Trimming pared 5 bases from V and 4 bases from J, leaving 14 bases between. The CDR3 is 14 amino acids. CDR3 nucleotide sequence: TGTGCCAGCAGCCGAAATCAGGGTAGCTATGGCTACACCTTC. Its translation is CASSRNQGSYGYTF.

CDR3 loop: CASSLLGTGANVLTF. The CDR3 nucleotides read TGTGCCAGCAGCTTGTTAGGGACCGGGGCCAACGTCCTGACTTTC. The chain joins TRBV5-6 to TRBJ2-6, with D possibly being TRBD1 or TRBD2 (5 bases each). The V and J ends lost 1 base and 4 bases respectively, with 9 bases between them. This CDR3 is built from 15 residues. Per the germline V gene, CDR1 is SGHDT and CDR2 is YYEEEE.

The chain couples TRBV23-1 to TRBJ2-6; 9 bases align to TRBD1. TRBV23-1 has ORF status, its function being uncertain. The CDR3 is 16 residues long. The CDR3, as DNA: TGCGTCACACTCGGACAGGGGAGCTCTGGGGCCAACGTCCTGACTTTC. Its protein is CVTLGQGSSGANVLTF.

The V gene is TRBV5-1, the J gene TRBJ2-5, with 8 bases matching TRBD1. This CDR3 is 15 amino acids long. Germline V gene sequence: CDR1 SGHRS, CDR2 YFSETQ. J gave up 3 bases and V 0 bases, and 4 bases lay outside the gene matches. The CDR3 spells CASSLGQGAKETQYF. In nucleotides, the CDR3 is TGCGCCAGCAGCTTGGGTCAGGGGGCGAAAGAGACCCAGTACTTC.

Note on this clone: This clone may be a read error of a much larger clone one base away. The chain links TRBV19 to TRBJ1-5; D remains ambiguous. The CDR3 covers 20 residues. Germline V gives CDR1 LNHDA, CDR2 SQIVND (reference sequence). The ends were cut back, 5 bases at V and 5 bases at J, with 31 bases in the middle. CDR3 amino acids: CASSPLSPSFTVSGYQPQHF. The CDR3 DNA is TGTGCCAGTAGTCCCCTCTCTCCGAGTTTTACGGTGTCGGGTTATCAGCCCCAGCATTTT.

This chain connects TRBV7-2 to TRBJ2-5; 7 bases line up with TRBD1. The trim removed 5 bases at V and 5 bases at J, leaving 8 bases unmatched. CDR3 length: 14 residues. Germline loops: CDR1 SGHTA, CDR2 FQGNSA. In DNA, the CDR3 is TGTGCCAGCAGCGCTCGACAGGGCGCCGAGACCCAGTACTTC. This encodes CASSARQGAETQYF.

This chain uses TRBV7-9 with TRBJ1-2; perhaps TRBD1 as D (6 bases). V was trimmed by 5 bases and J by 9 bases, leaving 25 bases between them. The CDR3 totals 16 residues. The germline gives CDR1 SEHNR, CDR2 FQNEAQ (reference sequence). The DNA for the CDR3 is TGTGCCAGCAGCCGGACAGTTTCCGGGAGTCTCATGCGCTACACCTTC. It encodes CASSRTVSGSLMRYTF.

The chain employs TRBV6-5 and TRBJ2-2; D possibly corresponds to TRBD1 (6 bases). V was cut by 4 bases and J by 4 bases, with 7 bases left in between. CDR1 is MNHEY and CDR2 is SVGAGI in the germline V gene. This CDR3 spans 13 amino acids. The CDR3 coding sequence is TGTGCCAGCAGTTTACAGGGCACCGGGGAGCTGTTTTTT. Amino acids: CASSLQGTGELFF.

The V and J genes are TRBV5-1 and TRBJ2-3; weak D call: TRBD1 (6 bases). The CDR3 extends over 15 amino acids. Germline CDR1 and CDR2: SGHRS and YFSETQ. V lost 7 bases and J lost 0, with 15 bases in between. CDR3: CASQIGGQSTDTQYF. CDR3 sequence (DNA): TGCGCCAGCCAAATCGGAGGACAGAGCACAGATACGCAGTATTTT.

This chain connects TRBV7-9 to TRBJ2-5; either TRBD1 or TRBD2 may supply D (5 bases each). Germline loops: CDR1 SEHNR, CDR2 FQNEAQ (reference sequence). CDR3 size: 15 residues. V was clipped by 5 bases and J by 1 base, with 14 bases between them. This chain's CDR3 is CASSPSGTIQETQYF. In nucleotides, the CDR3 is TGTGCCAGCAGCCCAAGTGGGACGATCCAAGAGACCCAGTACTTC.

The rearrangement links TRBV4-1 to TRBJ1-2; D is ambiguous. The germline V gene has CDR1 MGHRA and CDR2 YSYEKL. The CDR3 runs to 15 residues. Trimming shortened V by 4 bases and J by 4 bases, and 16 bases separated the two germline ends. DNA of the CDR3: TGCGCCAGCAGCCCCCGAGAGGTGAGGACCTATGGCTACACCTTC. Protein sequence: CASSPREVRTYGYTF.

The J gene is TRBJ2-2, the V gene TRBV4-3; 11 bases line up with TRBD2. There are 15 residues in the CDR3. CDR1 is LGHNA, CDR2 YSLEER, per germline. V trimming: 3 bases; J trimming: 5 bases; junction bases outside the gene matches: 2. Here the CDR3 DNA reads TGCGCCAGCAGCCATAGCGGGGGGGGGACCGGGGAGCTGTTTTTT. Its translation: CASSHSGGGTGELFF.

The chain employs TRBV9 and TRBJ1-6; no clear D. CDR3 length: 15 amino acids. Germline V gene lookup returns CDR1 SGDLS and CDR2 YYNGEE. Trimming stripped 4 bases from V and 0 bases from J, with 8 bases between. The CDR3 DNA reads TGTGCCAGCAGCTCCAGTGGCTCCTATAATTCACCCCTCCACTTT. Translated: CASSSSGSYNSPLHF. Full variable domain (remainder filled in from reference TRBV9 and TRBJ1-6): DSGVTQTPKHLITATGQRVTLRCSPRSGDLSVYWYQQSLDQGLQFLIQYYNGEERAKGNILERFSAQQFPDLHSELNLSSLELGDSALYFCASSSSGSYNSPLHFGNGTRLTVT.

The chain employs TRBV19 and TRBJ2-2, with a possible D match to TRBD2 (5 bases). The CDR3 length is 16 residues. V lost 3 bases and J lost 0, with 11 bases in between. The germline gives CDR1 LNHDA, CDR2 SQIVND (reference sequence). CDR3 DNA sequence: TGTGCCAGTAGTATCTTCTCGCGGGCGAACACCGGGGAGCTGTTTTTT. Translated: CASSIFSRANTGELFF.